The 5 T cell receptor beta chains listed next were all sequenced from one sample in a study of cytomegalovirus exposure and HLA in healthy donors. The PCR used 60 Vbeta and 13 Jbeta primers. This table comes from immunoSEQ multiplex PCR, and its TCRdb copy is limited to in-frame clones, with some not included. The data show fewer than 200,000 clones, about three quarters seen once. Sample: PBMCs. The source is a man aged 18 to 29 in good health and CMV-seronegative.

The sample holds a few counts of this clone. This chain connects TRBV14 to TRBJ2-2; 9 bases align to TRBD2. This CDR3 is 14 amino acids long. Germline trimming cut 4 bases from V and 6 bases from J; bases unmatched to any gene: 3. Germline-derived CDR1 and CDR2 are SGHDN and FVKESK. CDR3 coding DNA: TGTGCCAGCAGCCCTCGGACTAGCGCCGGGGAGCTGTTTTTT. Translation: CASSPRTSAGELFF.

This clone turned up a few times. This chain connects TRBV6-1 to TRBJ2-1; no clear D. CDR1 is MNHNS, CDR2 SASEGT, per germline. The ends were cut back, 4 bases at V and 5 bases at J, with 9 bases in the middle. This CDR3 region has 13 residues. The CDR3 protein is CASSVRRDNEQFF. The CDR3 DNA sequence: TGTGCCAGCAGTGTAAGACGGGACAATGAGCAGTTCTTC.

The chain is built from TRBV6-6 and TRBJ1-5; 8 bases align to TRBD1. This CDR3 comprises 16 residues. V trimming: 6 bases; J trimming: 0 bases; junction bases outside the gene matches: 7. Germline V gives CDR1 MNHNY, CDR2 SVGAGI (reference sequence). For the CDR3, the DNA is TGTGCCAGCAGCCGGCGAGGACAGGGTAGCAATCAGCCCCAGCATTTT. This gives the protein CASSRRGQGSNQPQHF.

This chain uses TRBV21-1 with TRBJ1-5. TRBV21-1 is described as a pseudogene. The CDR3 is made up of 15 amino acids. The CDR3 region is CASSMEGRGGQPQHF. The CDR3 coding sequence is TGTGCCAGCAGCATGGAAGGGAGGGGGGGCCAGCCCCAGCATTTT.

V gene TRBV4-3 combines with J gene TRBJ1-2; D not resolved. Trimming removed 4 bases from V and 1 base from J, with 13 bases in between. The CDR3 covers 15 residues. The germline V gene has CDR1 LGHNA and CDR2 YSLEER. CDR3: CASSPEWRDNYGYTF. The CDR3 nucleotides read TGCGCCAGCAGCCCAGAGTGGCGGGATAACTATGGCTACACCTTC.